This T cell receptor (beta chain) was sequenced in a study of cytomegalovirus exposure and HLA in healthy donors. Study information: Findings of an earlier analysis included roughly 110 million unique TCR beta sequences from some 200 million T cells.

Primers for the PCR totalled 60 Vbeta and 13 Jbeta. TCRdb's copy holds only in-frame clones and misses some; the assay was immunoSEQ multiplex PCR. The sample has about 41,000 clones, 65% to 85% seen once. Notes on the study in general: An analysis done earlier found most TCR beta V segments productive about 90% or about 30% of the time. A later analysis associated approximately 17,000 TCR beta sequences with HLA alleles at a 0.05 false discovery rate.

V shed 5 bases and J 6 bases; nucleotides not matched to a gene: 7. Germline V gene data show CDR1 as SGHRS and CDR2 as YFSETQ. The CDR3 spans 14 residues. Notes on this clone: What it binds is not known.

The rearrangement links TRBV5-1 to TRBJ2-7; 11 positions agree with TRBD2. The sample taken for sequencing was PBMCs. The sequence derives from a man aged 45-65 years in good health and CMV-seronegative. The DNA for the CDR3 is TGCGCCAGCAGTGTACTAGCGGGAGTCATCGAGCAGTACTTC. Translated, it gives CASSVLAGVIEQYF.